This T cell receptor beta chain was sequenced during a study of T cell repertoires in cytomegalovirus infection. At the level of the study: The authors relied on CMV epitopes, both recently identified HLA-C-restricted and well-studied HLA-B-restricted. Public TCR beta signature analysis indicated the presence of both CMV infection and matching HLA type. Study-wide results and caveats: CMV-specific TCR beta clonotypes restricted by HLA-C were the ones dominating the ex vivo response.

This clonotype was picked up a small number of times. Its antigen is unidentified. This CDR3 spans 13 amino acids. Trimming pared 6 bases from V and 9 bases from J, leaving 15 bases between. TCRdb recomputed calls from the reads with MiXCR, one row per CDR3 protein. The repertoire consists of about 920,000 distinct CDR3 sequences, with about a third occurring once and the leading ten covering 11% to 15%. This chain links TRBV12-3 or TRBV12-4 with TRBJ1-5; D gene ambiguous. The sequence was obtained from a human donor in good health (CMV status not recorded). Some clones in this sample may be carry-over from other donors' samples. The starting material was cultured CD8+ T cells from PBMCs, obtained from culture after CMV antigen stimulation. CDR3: CASRASMVWPQHF. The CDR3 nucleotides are TGTGCCAGCAGAGCCTCCATGGTGTGGCCCCAGCATTTT.